This T cell receptor (beta chain) derives from a study of T cell responses to AZD1222 COVID-19 vaccine. Whole-study context: Doses given second, at about 4 or about 12 weeks, were pooled. General study points: The CD4 TCRs associated with vaccination extended across spike and predominated at 160-218 and 743-854. Most donors were white British and more were female, and clonal diversity was possibly underestimated.

Assay: immunoSEQ multiplex PCR; the TCRdb copy retains only in-frame clones and omits some. The data contain about 100,000 clones, 85% to 90% of them singletons. The V segment lost 4 bases and the J segment 1 base; nucleotides outside the gene matches: 7. This CDR3 has 15 amino acids. CDR1 is SGHTS and CDR2 is YDEGEE in the germline V gene. This clone is a singleton in its sample. Its antigen is unknown. The chain uses TRBV5-8 and TRBJ2-5, with 7 nucleotides matching TRBD1. The sample here was peripheral blood, taken on day 0 of AZD1222 vaccination. The source of this sequence is an adult in good health. The CDR3 nucleotides are TGTGCCAGCAGCCCCGGGACAGCACTCCAAGAGACCCAGTACTTC. Its translation is CASSPGTALQETQYF.